This T cell receptor beta chain was captured in a study of T cell clonality in common variable immunodeficiency. Study-wide results and caveats: TCRbeta clonality was increased in CVID versus healthy controls. Fewer TCRbeta clones were shared among CVID subjects than controls. Fewer deletions and N-nucleotide insertions were reportedly seen in common variable immunodeficiency TCR beta sequences.

This clone was detected ten times or more. Its antigen is unidentified. Assay used: immunoSEQ multiplex PCR; TCRdb lists only in-frame clones, some missing. The sample is made up of more than 20,000 clones, none counted only once. The specimen was peripheral blood mononuclear cells. This clonotype was sampled from a human donor with common variable immunodeficiency.

The CDR3 region is CASSIEGRGSVDTQYF. The CDR3 DNA, read in part, is TGTGCCAGTAGTATAGAGGGCAGGGGTTCTGTTGATACG. V usage is TRBV19 and J usage is TRBJ2-3; possibly TRBD1 for D (6 bases). From the germline J gene comes the end of the CDR3, since the read stops 3 residues before it. The V end was cut by 0 bases, the J end by 6 bases, with 16 bases between. CDR3 length: 16 residues. The germline gives CDR1 LNHDA, CDR2 SQIVND (reference sequence).